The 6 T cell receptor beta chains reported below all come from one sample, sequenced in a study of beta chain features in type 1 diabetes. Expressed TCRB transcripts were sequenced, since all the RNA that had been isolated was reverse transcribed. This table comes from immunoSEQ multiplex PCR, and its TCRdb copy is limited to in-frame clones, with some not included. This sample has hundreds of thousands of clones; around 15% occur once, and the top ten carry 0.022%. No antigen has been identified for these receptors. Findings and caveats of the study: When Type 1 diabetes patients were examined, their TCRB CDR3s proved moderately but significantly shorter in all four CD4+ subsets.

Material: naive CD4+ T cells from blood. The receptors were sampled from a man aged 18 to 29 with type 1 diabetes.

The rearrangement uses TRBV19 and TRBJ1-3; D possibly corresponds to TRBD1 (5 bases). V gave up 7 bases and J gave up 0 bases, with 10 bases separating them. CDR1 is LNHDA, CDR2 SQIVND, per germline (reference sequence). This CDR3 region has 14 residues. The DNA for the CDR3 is TGTGCCAGTAAACGGACACTCTCTGGAAACACCATATATTTT. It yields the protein CASKRTLSGNTIYF.

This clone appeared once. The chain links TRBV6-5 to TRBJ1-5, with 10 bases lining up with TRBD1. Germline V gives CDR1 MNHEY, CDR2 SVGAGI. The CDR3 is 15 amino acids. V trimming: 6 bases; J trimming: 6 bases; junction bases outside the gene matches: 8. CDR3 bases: TGTGCCAGCAGCCGCGGGACAGGGGACGGTCAGCCCCAGCATTTT. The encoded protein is CASSRGTGDGQPQHF.

The CDR3 here is CASSQDRILSNQPQHF. The CDR3 DNA sequence: TGCGCCAGCAGCCAAGATCGGATTCTTAGCAATCAGCCCCAGCATTTT. The chain links TRBV4-1 to TRBJ1-5; D not resolved. CDR3 length: 16 residues. Trimming removed 0 bases from V and 0 bases from J, with 9 bases in between. Germline CDR1 reads MGHRA; CDR2 reads YSYEKL.

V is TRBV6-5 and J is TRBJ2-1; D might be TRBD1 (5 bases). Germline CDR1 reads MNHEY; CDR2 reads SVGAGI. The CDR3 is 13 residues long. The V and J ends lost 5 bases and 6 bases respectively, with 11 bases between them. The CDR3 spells CASSHRQFNEQFF. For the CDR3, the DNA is TGTGCCAGCAGTCACAGACAGTTCAATGAGCAGTTCTTC.

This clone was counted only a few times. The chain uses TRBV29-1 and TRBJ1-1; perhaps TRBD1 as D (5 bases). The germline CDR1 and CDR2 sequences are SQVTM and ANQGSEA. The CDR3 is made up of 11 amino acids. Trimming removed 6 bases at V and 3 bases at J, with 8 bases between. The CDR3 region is CSVGTYTEAFF. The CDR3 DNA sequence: TGCAGCGTCGGGACTTACACTGAAGCTTTCTTT.

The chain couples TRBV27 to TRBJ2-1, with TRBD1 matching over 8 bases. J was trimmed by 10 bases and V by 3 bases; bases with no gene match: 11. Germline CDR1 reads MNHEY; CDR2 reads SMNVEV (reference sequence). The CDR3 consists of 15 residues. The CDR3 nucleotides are TGTGCCAGCAGTTTTGGACAGGGCCGATGGGGAGAGCAGTTCTTC. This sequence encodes CASSFGQGRWGEQFF.